Following are 28 T cell receptor beta chains from one sample sequenced in a study of Tregs in tolerant kidney transplant recipients (dated by TCRdb to about 2019). The sample's time point label, in plain terms: blood sample drawn before combined kidney and bone marrow transplant. The library was prepared using the immunoSEQ multiplex PCR assay. Not all clones reach the TCRdb copy of this immuneACCESS table, which keeps in-frame sequences only. Checked studies attribute under half of the gap to unresolved V genes and leave the rest unexplained. The sample table shows some 62,000 clones, and 98% are seen once. 0.34% of the sample is held by the ten biggest clonotypes. The specimen comprised Tregs from blood, sampled before the transplant. These receptors all come from a human donor who received a combined kidney and bone marrow transplant.

The rearrangement links TRBV28 to TRBJ1-2, with D possibly being TRBD1 (6 bases). The germline V and J ends were trimmed by 8 bases and 8 bases, with 12 bases remaining between them. The germline V gene encodes CDR1 MDHEN and CDR2 SYDVKM. The CDR3 totals 11 residues. This CDR3 is CASFRGRGYTF. CDR3 nucleotides: TGTGCCAGCTTCAGGGGTCGAGGCTACACCTTC.

This clone has just one count. J is TRBJ1-6 and V is TRBV28, with 7 bases matching TRBD1. The CDR3 loop spans 18 amino acids. From germline, CDR1 is MDHEN and CDR2 SYDVKM. The ends lost 8 bases at V and 3 bases at J; junction bases unmatched: 16. The CDR3 nucleotides read TGTGCCAGCGGAACGCTATGGACAGGAAGACTCTATAATTCACCCCTCCACTTT. It codes for CASGTLWTGRLYNSPLHF.

The chain couples TRBV5-1 to TRBJ1-5, with 7 bases lining up with TRBD1. CDR3 length: 17 residues. In germline, CDR1 is SGHRS, CDR2 YFSETQ. Trimming at V came to 4 bases and at J to 2 bases, leaving 12 bases not matched to a gene. The CDR3 nucleotides are TGCGCCAGCAGCCCAGGGACAGCATTACCGGGCAATCAGCCCCAGCATTTT. This encodes CASSPGTALPGNQPQHF.

The genes are TRBV6-5 and TRBJ2-5; D remains ambiguous. Germline lookup yields CDR1 MNHEY and CDR2 SVGAGI. Trimming stripped 10 bases from V and 2 bases from J, with 11 bases between. There are 12 residues in the CDR3. The CDR3 region is CATKQKQETQYF. CDR3 DNA sequence: TGTGCCACCAAACAGAAACAAGAGACCCAGTACTTC.

This chain links TRBV28 with TRBJ2-1, with D uncertain. The V and J ends lost 6 bases and 10 bases respectively, with 13 bases between them. CDR1 MDHEN and CDR2 SYDVKM come from the germline V gene. This CDR3 has 12 residues. This chain's CDR3 is CASSRGESEQFF. CDR3 nucleotides: TGTGCCAGCAGCCGCGGTGAGAGCGAGCAGTTCTTC. Full variable domain (rest looked up from reference TRBV28 and TRBJ2-1): DVKVTQSSRYLVKRTGEKVFLECVQDMDHENMFWYRQDPGLGLRLIYFSYDVKMKEKGDIPEGYSVSREKKERFSLILESASTNQTSMYLCASSRGESEQFFGPGTRLTVL.

In its sample, this clone was seen once. The V and J genes are TRBV28 and TRBJ2-7; D is perhaps TRBD1 (5 bases). There are 12 residues in the CDR3. The ends were cut back, 2 bases at V and 5 bases at J, with 7 bases in the middle. Germline values: CDR1 MDHEN, CDR2 SYDVKM. The CDR3 DNA follows: TGTGCCAGCAGTTTACTCAGGGACGAGCAGTACTTC. Residues: CASSLLRDEQYF.

DNA of the CDR3: TGTGCCAGCAGTTTATCCCGACAGGGCTCAAAGGGCTACACCTTC. This codes for CASSLSRQGSKGYTF. The rearrangement uses TRBV27 and TRBJ1-2; 7 bases fit TRBD1. CDR3 length: 15 amino acids. V gave up 0 bases and J gave up 8 bases; unmatched junction bases: 9. Germline loops: CDR1 MNHEY, CDR2 SMNVEV (reference sequence).

CDR3 residues: CASSITGQKNTGELFF. CDR3 bases: TGTGCCAGCAGTATTACAGGTCAGAAGAACACCGGGGAGCTGTTTTTT. The chain employs TRBV6-6 and TRBJ2-2, with D perhaps TRBD1 (5 bases). Germline V gene sequence: CDR1 MNHNY, CDR2 SVGAGI (reference sequence). The CDR3 totals 16 residues. V was shortened by 5 bases and J by 1 base, with 14 bases between the two germline ends.

The chain has TRBV4-1 and TRBJ2-5; weak D call: TRBD1 (5 bases). V was clipped by 4 bases and J by 4 bases, with 7 bases between them. The CDR3 loop spans 12 amino acids. The germline V gene has CDR1 MGHRA and CDR2 YSYEKL. CDR3 nucleotides: TGCGCCAGCAGCCGGGGCAGAGAGACCCAGTACTTC. Amino acids: CASSRGRETQYF.

V and J are TRBV7-9 and TRBJ1-2, with a weak D call TRBD1 (5 bases). The CDR3 loop spans 15 amino acids. CDR1 is SEHNR and CDR2 is FQNEAQ in the germline V gene (reference sequence). With 2 bases removed from V and 2 bases from J, the gap between germline ends came to 12 bases. The CDR3 here is CASSLLSGLNYGYTF. In DNA, the CDR3 is TGTGCCAGCAGCTTATTGTCAGGGCTGAACTATGGCTACACCTTC.

This clone was seen only once. The rearrangement uses TRBV5-1 and TRBJ1-2, with TRBD1 matching 8 bases. Germline loops: CDR1 SGHRS, CDR2 YFSETQ. The CDR3 consists of 12 residues. The ends lost 7 bases at V and 7 bases at J; junction bases unmatched: 6. The CDR3 nucleotides read TGCGCCAGCGAAGGGACAGGCCCTGGCTACACCTTC. Its translation: CASEGTGPGYTF.

CDR3 loop: CASSLDGRGDEQFF. Written as DNA, the CDR3 is TGTGCCAGCAGCTTAGACGGCCGGGGTGATGAGCAGTTCTTC. The chain combines TRBV7-9 with TRBJ2-1; D might be TRBD2 (5 bases). The V end lost 1 base, the J end lost 8 bases, and 12 bases lay between the germline ends. Per the germline V gene, CDR1 is SEHNR and CDR2 is FQNEAQ (reference sequence). The CDR3 is 14 residues long.

This chain joins TRBV21-1 and TRBJ2-7; TRBD2, the table's D call, was not compared with the DNA. TRBV21-1 is a recognized pseudogene. This CDR3 is built from 15 residues. The CDR3 sequence: CASTRTPPKRSQQYF. As DNA, the CDR3 is TGTGCCAGCACACGTACCCCTCCCAAAAGGAGCCAGCAGTACTTC.

The table lists this clone with a count of one. The chain has TRBV19 and TRBJ2-5, with 12 bases lining up with TRBD1. V shed 0 bases, J shed 4 bases, and the junction held 3 bases outside the gene matches. This CDR3 has 16 residues. Germline CDR1 is LNHDA and CDR2 is SQIVND (reference sequence). The chain's CDR3 is CASSIDRDRGRETQYF. DNA of the CDR3: TGTGCCAGTAGTATAGATCGGGACAGGGGGCGAGAGACCCAGTACTTC. Full variable domain (missing parts from reference TRBV19 and TRBJ2-5): DGGITQSPKYLFRKEGQNVTLSCEQNLNHDAMYWYRQDPGQGLRLIYYSQIVNDFQKGDIAEGYSVSREKKESFPLTVTSAQKNPTAFYLCASSIDRDRGRETQYFGPGTRLLVL.

CDR3 nucleotides: TGTGCCAGCAGCTTAGTGGGACAGGGGGCAGATGGCTACACCTTC. Translation: CASSLVGQGADGYTF. The gene calls are TRBV7-2 and TRBJ1-2; 12 bases map to TRBD1. The CDR3 sequence is 15 residues long. Trimming at V came to 1 base and at J to 6 bases, leaving 3 bases not matched to a gene. Germline V gene data show CDR1 as SGHTA and CDR2 as FQGNSA.

The rearrangement joins TRBV5-1 to TRBJ2-1, with 11 nucleotides matching TRBD2. The CDR3 length is 15 residues. The germline V gene has CDR1 SGHRS and CDR2 YFSETQ. V lost 4 bases to trimming and J lost 4 bases; unmatched junction nucleotides: 4. As DNA, the CDR3 is TGCGCCAGCAGCCCGCTAGCGGGGGGATACAATGAGCAGTTCTTC. Encoded protein: CASSPLAGGYNEQFF.

CDR3 region: CASSFGTAALYGYTF. For the CDR3, the DNA is TGTGCCAGCAGTTTCGGGACAGCGGCCCTCTATGGCTACACCTTC. V and J are TRBV6-1 and TRBJ1-2; the match to TRBD1 covers 7 bases. Losses at the gene ends were 5 bases for V and 4 bases for J; bases not matched to a gene: 10. The germline CDR1 and CDR2 sequences are MNHNS and SASEGT. The CDR3 covers 15 residues.

The chain employs TRBV25-1 and TRBJ2-3; TRBD2 matches at 8 bases. Germline CDR1 reads MGHDK; CDR2 reads SYGVNS. This CDR3 region has 15 residues. Germline trimming cut 1 base from V and 2 bases from J; bases unmatched to any gene: 2. CDR3 in DNA: TGTGCCAGCAGTGAATTTAGCGGGAACACAGATACGCAGTATTTT. Residues: CASSEFSGNTDTQYF.

The chain employs TRBV18 and TRBJ1-1; no firm D call. The CDR3 runs 13 residues. CDR1 and CDR2 (germline): KGHSH, LQKENI. The germline V and J ends were trimmed by 0 bases and 4 bases, with 6 bases remaining between them. The CDR3 here is CASSPPSGTEAFF. The CDR3 DNA sequence: TGTGCCAGCTCACCACCCTCGGGCACTGAAGCTTTCTTT.

The genes are TRBV2 and TRBJ2-3, with D possibly being TRBD2 (5 bases). This CDR3 spans 15 amino acids. CDR1 is SNHLY and CDR2 is FYNNEI in the germline V gene. Between the trimmed V and J ends, which lost 6 bases and 0 bases, there was a span of 13 bases. The CDR3 DNA reads TGTGCCAGCAGAGCCTCGAGGGCGAGCACAGATACGCAGTATTTT. This gives the protein CASRASRASTDTQYF.

The chain recombines TRBV30 with TRBJ1-2; 7 bases are shared with TRBD1. CDR3 length equals 15 residues. Unmatched junction bases numbered 11, after V lost 0 bases and J lost 7 bases. CDR1 GTSNPN and CDR2 SVGIG come from the germline V gene (reference sequence). The CDR3 DNA follows: TGTGCCTGGAGTGTACGGGCCAGGGGGTCCTCTGGCTACACCTTC. Residues: CAWSVRARGSSGYTF. Together with reference TRBV30 and TRBJ1-2, the CDR3 gives the full variable domain: SQTIHQWPATLVQPVGSPLSLECTVEGTSNPNLYWYRQAAGRGLQLLFYSVGIGQISSEVPQNLSASRPQDRQFILSSKKLLLSDSGFYLCAWSVRARGSSGYTFGSGTRLTVV.

This clone was seen only once. The genes are TRBV7-8 and TRBJ2-7; tentative D call: TRBD2 (5 bases). The ends were cut back, 5 bases at V and 4 bases at J, with 12 bases in the middle. The V gene's germline CDR1 is SGHVS and CDR2 FQNEAQ. The CDR3 totals 13 residues. CDR3 loop: CASSPSGRYEQYF. The CDR3 DNA sequence: TGTGCCAGCAGCCCAAGCGGCAGATACGAGCAGTACTTC.

CDR3 in DNA: TGTGCCACCAGCAGCCTAGCGGGAGATGGTTTGCGGTTCTTC. Translated, it gives CATSSLAGDGLRFF. The V call is TRBV15, the J call TRBJ2-1; 10 nucleotides line up with TRBD2. Germline V lookup: CDR1 LNHNV, CDR2 YYDKDF (reference sequence). This CDR3 has 14 residues. With V trimmed by 3 bases and J by 15 bases, 11 bases remained unmatched. The full variable domain, in which reference TRBV15 and TRBJ2-1 provide the parts outside the CDR3, is DAMVIQNPRYQVTQFGKPVTLSCSQTLNHNVMYWYQQKSSQAPKLLFHYYDKDFNNEADTPDNFQSRRPNTSFCFLDIRSPGLGDTAMYLCATSSLAGDGLRFFGPGTRLTVL.

This CDR3 reads CASSLIQTRSYNEQFF. In DNA, the CDR3 is TGTGCCAGCAGCTTAATCCAGACTAGGTCCTACAATGAGCAGTTCTTC. The gene calls are TRBV11-2 and TRBJ2-1; a possible D gene is TRBD2 (6 bases). V gave up 2 bases and J gave up 1 base, with 12 bases separating them. The germline gives CDR1 SGHAT, CDR2 FQNNGV. The length of the CDR3 is 16 residues.

This chain links TRBV11-3 with TRBJ1-1; possibly TRBD1 for D (5 bases). The CDR3 length is 15 residues. With 4 bases removed from V and 1 base from J, the gap between germline ends came to 13 bases. From germline, CDR1 is SGHNT and CDR2 YENEEA. CDR3 sequence (DNA): TGTGCCAGCAGCTCTTTTCGCGGGGCGAACACTGAAGCTTTCTTT. Its protein product is CASSSFRGANTEAFF.

The chain carries TRBV7-2 and TRBJ2-5; 10 nucleotides agree with TRBD2. This CDR3 has 16 residues. Germline-derived CDR1 and CDR2 are SGHTA and FQGNSA. V lost 1 base, J lost 4 bases, and 6 bases stayed unmatched. The CDR3 region is CASSLGLAGVGETQYF. CDR3 in DNA: TGTGCCAGCAGCTTAGGCCTAGCGGGAGTTGGAGAGACCCAGTACTTC.

This clone appeared once. The V call is TRBV21-1, the J call TRBJ2-7; the DNA was not used to check the table's D call, TRBD2. TRBV21-1 is a pseudogene. The CDR3 sequence is 17 residues long. The CDR3 reads CASSSPGIQPCAAEQYF. Here the CDR3 DNA reads TGTGCCAGCAGTTCCCCCGGGATCCAACCATGTGCAGCCGAGCAGTACTTC.

The chain joins TRBV15 to TRBJ1-4; TRBD1 might be the D (6 bases). The CDR3 totals 14 residues. V lost 1 base, J lost 8 bases, and 11 bases lay in between. Germline-derived CDR1 and CDR2 are LNHNV and YYDKDF (reference sequence). CDR3: CATSRAGVGEKLFF. DNA of the CDR3: TGTGCCACCAGCAGAGCAGGGGTTGGGGAAAAACTGTTTTTT.